The 27 T cell receptor beta chains in this list originate from one sample, sequenced in a study of blood T cell repertoires in COVID-19. The table came from immunoSEQ multiplex PCR; TCRdb's copy has only in-frame clones and leaves some out. The sample consists of under 150,000 clones, about three quarters of them appearing once. Sequenced: peripheral blood. These receptors were collected from a woman between 65 and 79 years old with acute or convalescent COVID-19.

This chain links TRBV5-8 with TRBJ1-1, with D possibly being TRBD1 (6 bases). Per the germline V gene, CDR1 is SGHTS and CDR2 is YDEGEE. Trimming shortened V by 2 bases and J by 1 base, and 12 bases separated the two germline ends. CDR3 length: 15 residues. DNA of the CDR3: TGTGCCAGCAGCTTCATTTTAGGGGGGAACACTGAAGCTTTCTTT. This codes for CASSFILGGNTEAFF.

The V and J genes are TRBV5-4 and TRBJ2-3; 10 bases line up with TRBD1. Germline V gene lookup returns CDR1 SGHNT and CDR2 YYREEE (reference sequence). The CDR3 runs to 16 residues. The V segment lost 5 bases and the J segment 4 bases; nucleotides outside the gene matches: 10. CDR3 loop: CASRLIGTGVADTQYF. The CDR3 nucleotides are TGTGCCAGCAGGCTAATCGGGACAGGGGTAGCAGATACGCAGTATTTT.

The CDR3 coding sequence is TGTGCCAGCAGCTTGTCGGGGGTGGGTCAAGAGACCCAGTACTTC. This encodes CASSLSGVGQETQYF. The chain links TRBV11-2 to TRBJ2-5; TRBD2 is a possible D gene (6 bases). From germline, CDR1 is SGHAT and CDR2 FQNNGV. V dropped 3 bases and J dropped 2 bases, with 13 bases sitting between them. The CDR3 covers 15 residues.

The CDR3 protein is CAVSGVRTDTQYF. The CDR3 bases are TGTGCCGTTTCGGGAGTGAGGACAGATACGCAGTATTTT. The chain carries TRBV6-5 and TRBJ2-3; maybe TRBD2 (6 bases). This CDR3 has 13 residues. Germline assignment: CDR1 MNHEY and CDR2 SVGAGI. V shed 11 bases and J shed 3 bases, with 15 bases lying between them.

By its share, this clone is medium-sized. The V call is TRBV11-2, the J call TRBJ2-7, with D possibly matching TRBD2 (5 bases). CDR1 and CDR2 (germline): SGHAT, FQNNGV. CDR3 length equals 17 residues. V was shortened by 5 bases and J by 1 base, with 21 bases between the two germline ends. CDR3 DNA: TGTGCCAGCAGCCGTATGACCGGGAAACGAGAATCCTACGAGCAGTACTTC. It codes for CASSRMTGKRESYEQYF.

The chain recombines TRBV7-6 with TRBJ2-3, with D possibly TRBD2 on 5 matching bases. Germline V gene sequence: CDR1 SGHVS, CDR2 FNYEAQ. The CDR3 runs to 15 residues. Trimming left V 5 bases short and J 9 bases short, with 21 bases between. Here the CDR3 DNA reads TGTGCCAGCAGCCTCGAGACGGACTCCACCGCGACGCAGTATTTT. Translated, it gives CASSLETDSTATQYF.

This clone was counted a few times. The chain carries TRBV18 and TRBJ2-5; tentatively, D is TRBD1 (6 bases). The CDR3 extends over 13 amino acids. Between the trimmed V and J ends, which lost 0 bases and 5 bases, there was a span of 7 bases. Germline lookup yields CDR1 KGHSH and CDR2 LQKENI. The DNA for the CDR3 is TGTGCCAGCTCACCACCCCAGGGGGAGACCCAGTACTTC. Its protein product is CASSPPQGETQYF.

The chain has TRBV4-1 and TRBJ1-2; a weak D match, TRBD1 (6 bases). The ends were cut back, 0 bases at V and 4 bases at J, with 15 bases in the middle. The CDR3 spans 16 residues. The V gene's germline CDR1 is MGHRA and CDR2 YSYEKL. Here the CDR3 reads CASSQDRGGQVYGYTF. CDR3 bases: TGCGCCAGCAGCCAAGATCGGGGGGGGCAGGTCTATGGCTACACCTTC.

The rearrangement links TRBV11-2 to TRBJ2-5, with 10 positions matching TRBD2. The CDR3 loop spans 14 amino acids. The germline V gene has CDR1 SGHAT and CDR2 FQNNGV. V lost 5 bases to trimming and J lost 5 bases; unmatched junction nucleotides: 5. CDR3: CASSPRAGGETQYF. For the CDR3, the DNA is TGTGCCAGCAGCCCTCGAGCGGGGGGGGAGACCCAGTACTTC.

The V and J genes are TRBV6-1 and TRBJ1-2; TRBD1 might be the D (6 bases). The germline V gene has CDR1 MNHNS and CDR2 SASEGT. CDR3 length: 19 amino acids. Trimming stripped 4 bases from V and 0 bases from J, with 24 bases between. The CDR3 DNA is TGTGCCAGCAGTGCCCGACAGGCGGGCTCGACACACACTAACTATGGCTACACCTTC. Protein: CASSARQAGSTHTNYGYTF.

The chain couples TRBV24-1 to TRBJ2-1, with TRBD2 matching over 11 bases. The germline gives CDR1 KGHDR, CDR2 SFDVKD. This CDR3 is built from 16 residues. The ends lost 1 base at V and 7 bases at J; junction bases unmatched: 5. CDR3 DNA sequence: TGTGCCACCAGTGATTTAGCACTAGCGGGAGAAAATGAGCAGTTCTTC. Its translation is CATSDLALAGENEQFF.

This clone was seen at least ten times. The rearrangement uses TRBV10-1 and TRBJ2-2; 14 nucleotides match TRBD2. The CDR3 runs to 16 residues. The V gene's germline CDR1 is WNHNN and CDR2 SYGVQD (reference sequence). The trim removed 5 bases at V and 7 bases at J, leaving 6 bases unmatched. CDR3 DNA: TGCGCCAGCAGTCGACGACTAGCGGGAGGGTTCGGGGAGCTGTTTTTT. This translates into CASSRRLAGGFGELFF.

V usage is TRBV19 and J usage is TRBJ2-2, with D unresolved. Germline loops: CDR1 LNHDA, CDR2 SQIVND (reference sequence). The V end lost 6 bases, the J end lost 6 bases, and 14 bases lay between the germline ends. CDR3 length equals 14 residues. This CDR3 reads CASSPGSWSGELFF. The CDR3 DNA follows: TGTGCCAGTAGCCCAGGCAGCTGGTCCGGGGAGCTGTTTTTT.

The V and J genes are TRBV2 and TRBJ2-2; 7 nucleotides match TRBD2. V trimming: 7 bases; J trimming: 1 base; junction bases outside the gene matches: 9. CDR3 size: 16 residues. Germline loops: CDR1 SNHLY, CDR2 FYNNEI. As DNA, the CDR3 is TGTGCCAGCACTCCGGCGGGAGTCAGGAACACCGGGGAGCTGTTTTTT. Translated: CASTPAGVRNTGELFF.

The chain is built from TRBV6-5 and TRBJ1-2; D might be TRBD1 (6 bases). Per germline, CDR1 MNHEY and CDR2 SVGAGI. The CDR3 has 15 residues. V shed 6 bases and J shed 2 bases, with 16 bases lying between them. This chain's CDR3 is CASSLFSDRNYGYTF. CDR3 coding DNA: TGTGCCAGCAGCCTTTTTTCCGACAGGAACTATGGCTACACCTTC.

The chain is built from TRBV2 and TRBJ2-5, with a tentative D call TRBD2 (6 bases). Germline CDR1 and CDR2: SNHLY and FYNNEI. The CDR3 runs 13 residues. The ends were cut back, 6 bases at V and 1 base at J, with 9 bases in the middle. This chain's CDR3 is CASSGDFQETQYF. CDR3 sequence (DNA): TGTGCCAGCAGCGGGGACTTCCAAGAGACCCAGTACTTC. The full variable domain, in which reference TRBV2 and TRBJ2-5 provide the parts outside the CDR3, is EPEVTQTPSHQVTQMGQEVILRCVPISNHLYFYWYRQILGQKVEFLVSFYNNEISEKSEIFDDQFSVERPDGSNFTLKIRSTKLEDSAMYFCASSGDFQETQYFGPGTRLLVL.

This chain joins TRBV7-2 and TRBJ2-7; 10 positions agree with TRBD1. The V segment lost 3 bases and the J segment 3 bases; nucleotides outside the gene matches: 2. This CDR3 comprises 14 residues. Germline V gene sequence: CDR1 SGHTA, CDR2 FQGNSA. CDR3 DNA sequence: TGTGCCAGCAGCTTCGACAGGGGGCTCTACGAGCAGTACTTC. It translates to CASSFDRGLYEQYF.

The J gene is TRBJ1-1, the V gene TRBV7-2; D possibly corresponds to TRBD1 (6 bases). Germline V gene data show CDR1 as SGHTA and CDR2 as FQGNSA. V dropped 5 bases and J dropped 4 bases, with 14 bases sitting between them. This CDR3 is 14 amino acids long. The CDR3 protein is CASSQGHSSTEAFF. In DNA, the CDR3 is TGTGCCAGCAGCCAGGGACATAGCTCCACTGAAGCTTTCTTT. The complete variable domain, with remaining parts taken from reference TRBV7-2 and TRBJ1-1, reads GAGVSQSPSNKVTEKGKDVELRCDPISGHTALYWYRQSLGQGLEFLIYFQGNSAPDKSGLPSDRFSAERTGGSVSTLTIQRTQQEDSAVYLCASSQGHSSTEAFFGQGTRLTVV.

The chain links TRBV29-1 to TRBJ1-2; D ambiguous. The CDR3 runs to 13 residues. The V gene's germline CDR1 is SQVTM and CDR2 ANQGSEA. The CDR3 sequence is CGITEGIGYGYTF. The CDR3 bases are TGCGGGATTACGGAGGGAATAGGTTATGGCTACACCTTC.

The chain joins TRBV9 to TRBJ1-2; D gene uncertain. The CDR3 is 15 amino acids. In germline, CDR1 is SGDLS, CDR2 YYNGEE. With 4 bases removed from V and 0 bases from J, the gap between germline ends came to 13 bases. CDR3 nucleotides: TGTGCCAGCAGCTTAATGTCGGTAGCTAACTATGGCTACACCTTC. This gives the protein CASSLMSVANYGYTF.

In DNA form, the CDR3 reads TGTGCCAGCAGCTTGGATAGGGTCGGCGGGAGCACCGGGGAGCTGTTTTTT. Residues: CASSLDRVGGSTGELFF. J is TRBJ2-2 and V is TRBV5-5; 7 bases match TRBD2. This CDR3 is built from 17 residues. The ends lost 0 bases at V and 4 bases at J; junction bases unmatched: 9. CDR1 SGHKS and CDR2 YYEKEE come from the germline V gene (reference sequence).

This clone appeared a single time. The CDR3 reads CASSQVVGVRYNEQFF. Here the CDR3 DNA reads TGTGCCAGCAGCCAAGTGGTGGGAGTACGGTACAATGAGCAGTTCTTC. The chain couples TRBV14 to TRBJ2-1; tentatively, D is TRBD2 (5 bases). Trimming took 1 base from V and 4 from J, leaving 14 bases between them. The CDR3 runs 16 residues. Germline lookup yields CDR1 SGHDN and CDR2 FVKESK.

The J gene is TRBJ2-1, the V gene TRBV27; the D is unclear. Germline V gene lookup returns CDR1 MNHEY and CDR2 SMNVEV (reference sequence). The CDR3 extends over 14 amino acids. Trimming cost V 5 bases and J 7 bases, with 15 bases left between them. The CDR3 DNA is TGTGCCAGCAGTCGTTCCCAATCGAGGAATGAGCAGTTCTTC. Its translation is CASSRSQSRNEQFF.

This chain connects TRBV2 to TRBJ2-3, with D possibly matching TRBD1 (6 bases). The V and J ends lost 5 bases and 3 bases respectively, with 9 bases between them. CDR1 is SNHLY, CDR2 FYNNEI, per germline. CDR3 length equals 13 residues. The CDR3 bases are TGTGCCAGCAGTTGGACAGAGACAGATACGCAGTATTTT. This codes for CASSWTETDTQYF.

The rearrangement uses TRBV9 and TRBJ1-5; 10 nucleotides agree with TRBD1. Trimming at V came to 4 bases and at J to 6 bases, leaving 4 bases not matched to a gene. Germline V gives CDR1 SGDLS, CDR2 YYNGEE. This CDR3 is built from 14 residues. CDR3 residues: CASSLGTGVQPQHF. Written as DNA, the CDR3 is TGTGCCAGCAGCCTGGGGACAGGGGTTCAGCCCCAGCATTTT.

This clone was found a few times. The rearrangement joins TRBV11-2 to TRBJ2-7; a weak D match, TRBD2 (5 bases). V gave up 1 base and J gave up 1 base, with 11 bases separating them. The CDR3 sequence is 15 residues long. Germline V CDR1 and CDR2: SGHAT, FQNNGV. The CDR3 DNA sequence: TGTGCCAGCAGCTTAGGAGGGAAATTTTCCTACGAGCAGTACTTC. This sequence encodes CASSLGGKFSYEQYF.

The table lists this clone with a few counts. The chain is built from TRBV7-6 and TRBJ2-2; 8 nucleotides line up with TRBD2. With V trimmed by 3 bases and J by 1 base, 1 base remained unmatched. This CDR3 is 15 amino acids long. Germline V gene sequence: CDR1 SGHVS, CDR2 FNYEAQ. The CDR3 nucleotides read TGTGCCAGCAGCTTTAGCGGGATGAACACCGGGGAGCTGTTTTTT. The encoded protein is CASSFSGMNTGELFF.